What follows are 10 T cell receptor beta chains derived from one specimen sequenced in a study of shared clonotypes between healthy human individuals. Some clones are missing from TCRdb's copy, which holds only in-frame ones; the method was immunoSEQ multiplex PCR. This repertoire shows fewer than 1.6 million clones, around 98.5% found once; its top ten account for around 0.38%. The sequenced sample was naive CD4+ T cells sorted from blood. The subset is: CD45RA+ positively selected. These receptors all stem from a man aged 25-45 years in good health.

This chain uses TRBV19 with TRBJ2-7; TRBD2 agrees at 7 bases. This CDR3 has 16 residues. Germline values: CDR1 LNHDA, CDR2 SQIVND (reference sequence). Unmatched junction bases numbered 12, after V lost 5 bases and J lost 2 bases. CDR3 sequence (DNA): TGTGCCAGTAGTTCAAGGGGAGGGGCGAGGCCCTACGAGCAGTACTTC. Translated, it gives CASSSRGGARPYEQYF.

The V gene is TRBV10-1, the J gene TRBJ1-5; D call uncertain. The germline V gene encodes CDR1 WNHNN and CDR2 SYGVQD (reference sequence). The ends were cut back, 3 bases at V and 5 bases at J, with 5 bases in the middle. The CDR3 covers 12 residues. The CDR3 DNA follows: TGCGCCAGCAGTGATGAGGATCAGCCCCAGCATTTT. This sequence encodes CASSDEDQPQHF.

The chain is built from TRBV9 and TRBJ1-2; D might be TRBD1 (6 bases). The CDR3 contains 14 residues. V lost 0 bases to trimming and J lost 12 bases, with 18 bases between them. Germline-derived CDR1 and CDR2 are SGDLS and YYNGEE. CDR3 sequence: CASSVAQDRTPNTF. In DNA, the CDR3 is TGTGCCAGCAGCGTAGCCCAGGACAGAACCCCAAACACCTTC.

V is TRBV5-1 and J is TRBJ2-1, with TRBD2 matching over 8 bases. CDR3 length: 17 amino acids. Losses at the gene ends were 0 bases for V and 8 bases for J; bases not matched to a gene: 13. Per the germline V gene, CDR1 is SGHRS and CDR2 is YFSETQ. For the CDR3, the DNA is TGCGCCAGCAGCTTGGAGAAGCGGGAGTGGGGGCACGATGAGCAGTTCTTC. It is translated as CASSLEKREWGHDEQFF.

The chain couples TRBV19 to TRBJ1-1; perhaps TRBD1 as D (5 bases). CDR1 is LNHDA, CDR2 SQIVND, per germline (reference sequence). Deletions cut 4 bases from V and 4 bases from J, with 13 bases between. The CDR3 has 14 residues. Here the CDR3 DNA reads TGTGCCAGTAGTAAGGACATTTACTTCACTGAAGCTTTCTTT. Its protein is CASSKDIYFTEAFF.

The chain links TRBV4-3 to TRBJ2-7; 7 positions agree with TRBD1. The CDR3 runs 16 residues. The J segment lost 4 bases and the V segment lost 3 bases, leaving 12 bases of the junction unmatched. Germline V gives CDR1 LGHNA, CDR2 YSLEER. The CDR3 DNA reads TGCGCCAGCAGCCAGGAACAGGGGACCTGGGTATACGAGCAGTACTTC. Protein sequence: CASSQEQGTWVYEQYF.

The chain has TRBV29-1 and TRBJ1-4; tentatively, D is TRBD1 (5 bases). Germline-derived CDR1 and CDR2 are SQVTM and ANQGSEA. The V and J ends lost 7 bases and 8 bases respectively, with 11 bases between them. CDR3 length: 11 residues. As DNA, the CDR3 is TGCAGCGCAGGGATTGGGGAAAAACTGTTTTTT. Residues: CSAGIGEKLFF.

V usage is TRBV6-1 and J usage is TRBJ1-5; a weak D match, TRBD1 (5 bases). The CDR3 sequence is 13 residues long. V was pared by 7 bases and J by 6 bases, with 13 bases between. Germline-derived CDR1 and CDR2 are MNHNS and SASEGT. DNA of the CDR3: TGTGCCAGCACCCCCACAGGCAGTCAGCCCCAGCATTTT. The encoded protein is CASTPTGSQPQHF.

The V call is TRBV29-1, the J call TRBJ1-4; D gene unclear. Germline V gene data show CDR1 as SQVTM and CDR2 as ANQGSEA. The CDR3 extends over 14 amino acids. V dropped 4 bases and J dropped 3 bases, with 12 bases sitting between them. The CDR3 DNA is TGCAGCGTTGGAGCCGGAAGAGCTAATGAAAAACTGTTTTTT. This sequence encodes CSVGAGRANEKLFF.

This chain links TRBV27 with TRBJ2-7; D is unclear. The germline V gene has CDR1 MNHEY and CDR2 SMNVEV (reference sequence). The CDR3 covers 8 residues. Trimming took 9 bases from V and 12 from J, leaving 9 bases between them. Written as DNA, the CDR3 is TGTGCCAGAACCGGGTGGTACTTC. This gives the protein CARTGWYF.